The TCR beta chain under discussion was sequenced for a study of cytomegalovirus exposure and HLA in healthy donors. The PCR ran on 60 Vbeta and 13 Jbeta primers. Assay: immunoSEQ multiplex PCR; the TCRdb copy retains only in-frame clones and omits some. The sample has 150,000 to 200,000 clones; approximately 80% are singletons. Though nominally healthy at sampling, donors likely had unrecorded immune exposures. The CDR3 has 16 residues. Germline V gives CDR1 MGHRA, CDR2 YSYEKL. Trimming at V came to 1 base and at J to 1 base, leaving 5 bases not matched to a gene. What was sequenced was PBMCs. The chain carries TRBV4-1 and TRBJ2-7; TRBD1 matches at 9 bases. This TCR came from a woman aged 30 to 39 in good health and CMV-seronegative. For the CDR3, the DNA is TGCGCCAGCAGCCAAGGGACCGGGACAGGGTCCTACGAGCAGTACTTC. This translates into CASSQGTGTGSYEQYF.